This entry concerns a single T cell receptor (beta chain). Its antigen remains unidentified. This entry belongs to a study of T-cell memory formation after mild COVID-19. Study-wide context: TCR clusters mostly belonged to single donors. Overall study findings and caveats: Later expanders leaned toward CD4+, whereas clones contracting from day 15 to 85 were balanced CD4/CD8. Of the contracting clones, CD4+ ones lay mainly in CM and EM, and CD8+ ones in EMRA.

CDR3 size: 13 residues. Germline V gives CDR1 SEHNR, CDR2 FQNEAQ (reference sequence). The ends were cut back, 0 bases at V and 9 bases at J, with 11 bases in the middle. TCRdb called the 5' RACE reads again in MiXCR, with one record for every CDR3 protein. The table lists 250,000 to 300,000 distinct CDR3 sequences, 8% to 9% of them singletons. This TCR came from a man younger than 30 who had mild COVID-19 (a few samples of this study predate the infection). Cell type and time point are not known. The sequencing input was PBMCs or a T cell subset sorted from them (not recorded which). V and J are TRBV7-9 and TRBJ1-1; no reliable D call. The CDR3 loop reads CASSLARANQAFF. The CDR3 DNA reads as TGTGCCAGCAGCTTAGCGCGGGCTAACCAAGCTTTCTTT.